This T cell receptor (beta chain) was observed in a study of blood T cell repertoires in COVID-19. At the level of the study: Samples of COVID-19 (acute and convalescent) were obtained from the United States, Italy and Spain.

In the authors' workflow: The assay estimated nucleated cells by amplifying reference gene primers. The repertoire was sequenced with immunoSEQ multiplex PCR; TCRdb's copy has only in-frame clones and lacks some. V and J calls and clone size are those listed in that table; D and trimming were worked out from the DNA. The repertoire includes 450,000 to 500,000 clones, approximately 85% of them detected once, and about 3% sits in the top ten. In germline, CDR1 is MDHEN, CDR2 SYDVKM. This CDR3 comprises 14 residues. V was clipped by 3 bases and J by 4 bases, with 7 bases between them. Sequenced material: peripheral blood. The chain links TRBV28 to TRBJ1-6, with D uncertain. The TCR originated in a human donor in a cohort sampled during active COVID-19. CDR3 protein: CASSFSPYNSPLHF. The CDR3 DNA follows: TGTGCCAGCAGTTTCAGTCCTTATAATTCACCCCTCCACTTT.